The 9 T cell receptor beta chains reported below all come from one sample, sequenced in a study of T cell repertoires in cytomegalovirus infection. TCRdb passed the reads through MiXCR, listing each CDR3 protein once. The sample shows hundreds of thousands of distinct CDR3 sequences, about 7% of them seen only once. The sequenced sample was PBMCs. Receptors originate from a human donor in good health (CMV status not recorded). Some clones in this sample may be carry-over from other donors' samples.

This clonotype was seen many times. The chain couples TRBV7-8 to TRBJ2-6; D ambiguous. This CDR3 contains 16 residues. The V and J ends lost 1 base and 0 bases respectively, with 7 bases between them. Germline V gene data show CDR1 as SGHVS and CDR2 as FQNEAQ. The CDR3 is CASSLVRASGANVLTF. DNA of the CDR3: TGTGCCAGCAGCTTAGTCCGGGCCTCTGGGGCCAACGTCCTGACTTTC.

This clonotype occurred many times. This sequence joins TRBV20-1 and TRBJ1-1; D perhaps matches TRBD1 (5 bases). The CDR3 has 12 residues. Germline lookup yields CDR1 DFQATT and CDR2 SNEGSKA (reference sequence). V was clipped by 6 bases and J by 5 bases, with 13 bases between them. CDR3 sequence (DNA): TGCAGTGCAAAATGGGGGGGGACTGAAGCTTTCTTT. It specifies CSAKWGGTEAFF.

The sample holds many counts of this clonotype. The V and J genes are TRBV7-2 and TRBJ1-5; no definite D call. The CDR3 covers 13 residues. Between the trimmed V and J ends, which lost 5 bases and 0 bases, there was a span of 5 bases. Germline values: CDR1 SGHTA, CDR2 FQGNSA. Written as DNA, the CDR3 is TGTGCCAGCAGCCGCGATAGCAATCAGCCCCAGCATTTT. This gives the protein CASSRDSNQPQHF.

This clonotype was picked up many times. V and J are TRBV6-1 and TRBJ2-4; D not resolved. V gave up 6 bases and J gave up 8 bases, with 26 bases separating them. Germline lookup yields CDR1 MNHNS and CDR2 SASEGT. The CDR3 is 17 amino acids. The CDR3 region has the DNA TGTGCCAGCAGCCCCACGAGATTTTACAGTGGAAGGGACATTCAGTACTTC. This codes for CASSPTRFYSGRDIQYF.

The V and J genes are TRBV29-1 and TRBJ2-1, with D possibly matching TRBD1 (6 bases). The CDR3 extends over 14 amino acids. Trimming pared 3 bases from V and 2 bases from J, leaving 11 bases between. In germline, CDR1 is SQVTM, CDR2 ANQGSEA. Here the CDR3 reads CSVDSPGAYNEQFF. CDR3 nucleotides: TGCAGCGTTGATTCCCCAGGGGCCTACAATGAGCAGTTCTTC.

The table lists this clonotype with many counts. This sequence joins TRBV20-1 and TRBJ2-5; 10 positions match TRBD2. Per germline, CDR1 DFQATT and CDR2 SNEGSKA (reference sequence). The CDR3 is 16 residues long. The junction had 7 bases not matched to a gene; V was cut back by 0 bases and J by 3 bases. CDR3 sequence: CSARDRTSGDKETQYF. The CDR3 bases are TGCAGTGCTAGAGATCGAACTAGCGGGGATAAAGAGACCCAGTACTTC.

This clonotype was counted ten times or more. The chain is built from TRBV12-3 or TRBV12-4 and TRBJ1-6; tentatively, D is TRBD1 (6 bases). V shed 0 bases and J shed 8 bases, with 11 bases lying between them. The CDR3 length is 15 residues. In DNA form, the CDR3 reads TGTGCCAGCAGTTTAGCAGGACAGTACGATTCACCCCTCCACTTT. Amino acids: CASSLAGQYDSPLHF.

This clonotype appeared many times. The J gene is TRBJ2-3, the V gene TRBV2; perhaps TRBD2 as D (6 bases). CDR3 length: 14 amino acids. Deletions cut 2 bases from V and 4 bases from J, with 10 bases between. Germline CDR1 reads SNHLY; CDR2 reads FYNNEI. DNA for the CDR3: TGTGCCAGCAGTGAAAGCGGGTTGGCAGATACGCAGTATTTT. The encoded protein is CASSESGLADTQYF.

This clonotype was picked up many times. V usage is TRBV28 and J usage is TRBJ1-1; 7 bases fit TRBD1. The V gene's germline CDR1 is MDHEN and CDR2 SYDVKM. The CDR3 is 15 amino acids. The V and J ends lost 4 bases and 10 bases, in that order; junction bases with no gene match: 15. CDR3 amino acids: CASSSPDRLGLGAFF. The CDR3 DNA reads TGTGCCAGCAGTTCCCCGGACAGGTTGGGGTTGGGAGCTTTCTTT.